The 19 T cell receptor beta chains below all came from one sample that was sequenced in a study of control samples from healthy donors and cancer patients. Profiling relied on immunoSEQ multiplex PCR, and the TCRdb table lists in-frame clones only, not all of them. Here the sample spans 150,000 to 200,000 clones, 75% to 95% being singletons. The sample was blood. Receptor source: a woman aged 40 to 50 in good health.

This chain joins TRBV3-1 (or the pseudogene TRBV3-2) and TRBJ2-3, with 7 bases matching TRBD2. V trimming: 0 bases; J trimming: 0 bases; junction bases outside the gene matches: 9. Germline V gene data show CDR1 as LGHDT and CDR2 as YNNKEL (reference sequence). This CDR3 spans 18 amino acids. Here the CDR3 reads CASSQDDLADTSTDTQYF. The CDR3 region has the DNA TGTGCCAGCAGCCAAGACGACCTAGCGGACACTAGCACAGATACGCAGTATTTT.

The chain is built from TRBV5-1 and TRBJ2-1, with TRBD1 identical over 7 bases. V dropped 3 bases and J dropped 13; count of bases not matched to a gene: 4. CDR1 SGHRS and CDR2 YFSETQ come from the germline V gene. The length of the CDR3 is 11 residues. The CDR3 nucleotides read TGCGCCAGCAGCTGGGGGACAGCTCAGTTCTTC. Protein: CASSWGTAQFF. Drawing the rest from reference TRBV5-1 and TRBJ2-1, the complete variable domain is KAGVTQTPRYLIKTRGQQVTLSCSPISGHRSVSWYQQTPGQGLQFLFEYFSETQRNKGNFPGRFSGRQFSNSRSEMNVSTLELGDSALYLCASSWGTAQFFGPGTRLTVL.

This clone showed up just a few times. CDR3 DNA: TGTGCCACCAGCCCACGTGGGGCCGGGGAGCTGTTTTTT. This sequence encodes CATSPRGAGELFF. This sequence joins TRBV15 and TRBJ2-2; no clear D. The CDR3 runs 13 residues. V dropped 5 bases and J dropped 6 bases, with 10 bases sitting between them. CDR1 is LNHNV and CDR2 is YYDKDF in the germline V gene (reference sequence).

The genes are TRBV5-1 and TRBJ1-1; D may be TRBD1 (6 bases). Deletions cut 4 bases from V and 0 bases from J, with 10 bases between. The CDR3 is made up of 14 amino acids. The germline CDR1 and CDR2 sequences are SGHRS and YFSETQ. The CDR3 protein is CASSDRTVNTEAFF. The CDR3, as DNA: TGCGCCAGCAGCGACAGGACGGTGAACACTGAAGCTTTCTTT.

The chain combines TRBV4-1 with TRBJ1-3, with D maybe TRBD1 (5 bases). V shed 3 bases and J shed 7 bases, with 13 bases lying between them. This CDR3 comprises 14 residues. The V gene's germline CDR1 is MGHRA and CDR2 YSYEKL. CDR3: CASSQDRGVNTIYF. For the CDR3, the DNA is TGCGCCAGCAGCCAGGACCGGGGGGTGAACACCATATATTTT.

The chain combines TRBV5-4 with TRBJ1-2; D may be TRBD1 (6 bases). The CDR3 runs to 13 residues. Germline V lookup: CDR1 SGHNT, CDR2 YYREEE (reference sequence). Deletions cut 2 bases from V and 2 bases from J, with 7 bases between. The DNA for the CDR3 is TGTGCCAGCAGCTTAGACAGGAACTATGGCTACACCTTC. Protein product: CASSLDRNYGYTF.

V usage is TRBV10-1 and J usage is TRBJ2-3, with TRBD2 identical over 9 bases. The V gene end was trimmed by 5 bases and the J gene end by 4 bases; junction bases not matched to a gene: 10. This CDR3 is 16 amino acids long. Germline CDR1 and CDR2: WNHNN and SYGVQD (reference sequence). CDR3 nucleotide sequence: TGCGCCAGCAGTCCCATAGCGGGGGCCCTCGCAGATACGCAGTATTTT. It codes for CASSPIAGALADTQYF.

This clone occurred once. The chain combines TRBV15 with TRBJ1-2; a weak D match, TRBD1 (5 bases). Trimming shortened V by 8 bases and J by 5 bases, and 9 bases separated the two germline ends. The CDR3 runs 11 residues. CDR1 and CDR2 (germline): LNHNV, YYDKDF (reference sequence). The CDR3 reads CATGTSYGYTF. CDR3 nucleotide sequence: TGTGCCACCGGGACGTCTTATGGCTACACCTTC. Combining the CDR3 with reference TRBV15 and TRBJ1-2 gives the whole variable domain DAMVIQNPRYQVTQFGKPVTLSCSQTLNHNVMYWYQQKSSQAPKLLFHYYDKDFNNEADTPDNFQSRRPNTSFCFLDIRSPGLGDTAMYLCATGTSYGYTFGSGTRLTVV.

The chain links TRBV6-4 to TRBJ1-1, with D maybe TRBD1 (6 bases). CDR1 and CDR2 (germline): MRHNA, SNTAGT. V was trimmed by 6 bases and J by 2 bases, leaving 16 bases between them. This CDR3 contains 15 residues. The CDR3 sequence is CASRVDGRGNTEAFF. CDR3 nucleotide sequence: TGTGCCAGCAGGGTAGATGGCAGGGGCAACACTGAAGCTTTCTTT.

This chain joins TRBV5-1 and TRBJ2-7, with D hard to call. The CDR3 spans 15 residues. Germline lookup yields CDR1 SGHRS and CDR2 YFSETQ. Trimming shortened V by 3 bases and J by 0 bases, and 13 bases separated the two germline ends. CDR3 amino acids: CASSWTDPSSYEQYF. The CDR3 coding sequence is TGCGCCAGCAGCTGGACGGACCCCAGCTCCTACGAGCAGTACTTC.

The V call is TRBV5-1, the J call TRBJ2-5, with D maybe TRBD1 (5 bases). Looked up from germline, CDR1 is SGHRS and CDR2 is YFSETQ. The CDR3 contains 16 residues. Deletions cut 1 base from V and 3 bases from J, with 16 bases between. The CDR3 DNA sequence: TGCGCCAGCAGCTTGCCGGAGTCAGGGCCGAAAGAGACCCAGTACTTC. Residues: CASSLPESGPKETQYF.

The chain uses TRBV2 and TRBJ2-2; 7 nucleotides agree with TRBD2. In germline, CDR1 is SNHLY, CDR2 FYNNEI. After removal of 5 bases from V and 5 bases from J, the junction contained 5 bases not matched to a gene. The CDR3 runs 14 residues. This CDR3 is CASSLSGVTGELFF. Here the CDR3 DNA reads TGTGCCAGCAGTTTGAGCGGGGTAACCGGGGAGCTGTTTTTT.

This chain joins TRBV20-1 and TRBJ2-5; 13 nucleotides match TRBD2. Germline V gene sequence: CDR1 DFQATT, CDR2 SNEGSKA (reference sequence). This CDR3 spans 16 amino acids. After removal of 3 bases from V and 5 bases from J, the junction contained 9 bases not matched to a gene. Here the CDR3 DNA reads TGCAGTGCTAGTTCACTAGCGGGGGGGTTAGGGGAGACCCAGTACTTC. It yields the protein CSASSLAGGLGETQYF.

The V call is TRBV2, the J call TRBJ1-1; perhaps TRBD1 as D (5 bases). In germline, CDR1 is SNHLY, CDR2 FYNNEI. CDR3 size: 14 residues. Between the trimmed V and J ends, which lost 6 bases and 2 bases, there was a span of 13 bases. The CDR3: CASRAGRGNTEAFF. The CDR3 region has the DNA TGTGCCAGCAGAGCGGGACGGGGAAACACTGAAGCTTTCTTT.

The V gene is TRBV7-2, the J gene TRBJ1-5; the D gene is possibly TRBD1 (5 bases). Trimming left V 5 bases short and J 5 bases short, with 13 bases between. Germline V gene data show CDR1 as SGHTA and CDR2 as FQGNSA. This CDR3 is built from 14 residues. CDR3 nucleotide sequence: TGTGCCAGCAGCCTACACGGGGGGTATCAGCCCCAGCATTTT. This sequence encodes CASSLHGGYQPQHF.

This chain joins TRBV29-1 and TRBJ1-1; no reliable D call. Germline V gives CDR1 SQVTM, CDR2 ANQGSEA. The CDR3 is made up of 12 amino acids. V lost 7 bases and J 4 bases, leaving 13 bases between the germline ends. CDR3 coding DNA: TGCAGCGCCCTCGGGTTCCTCACTGAAGCTTTCTTT. Residues: CSALGFLTEAFF.

The chain uses TRBV5-5 and TRBJ2-2; 10 bases are shared with TRBD2. From germline, CDR1 is SGHKS and CDR2 YYEKEE (reference sequence). J was trimmed by 5 bases and V by 2 bases; bases with no gene match: 6. CDR3 length: 16 amino acids. The DNA of the CDR3 is TGTGCCAGCAGCTTACTAGCGGGGCGTGATACCGGGGAGCTGTTTTTT. It is translated as CASSLLAGRDTGELFF.

This rearrangement joins TRBV19 to TRBJ1-1, with no clear D. Germline CDR1 is LNHDA and CDR2 is SQIVND (reference sequence). V was pared by 1 base and J by 3 bases, with 9 bases between. This CDR3 is built from 14 residues. CDR3 region: CASSIGGIDTEAFF. CDR3 in DNA: TGTGCCAGTAGTATAGGGGGTATCGACACTGAAGCTTTCTTT.

The rearrangement links TRBV19 to TRBJ1-4; TRBD1 matches 8 bases. The CDR3 runs to 14 residues. Germline V lookup: CDR1 LNHDA, CDR2 SQIVND (reference sequence). V was clipped by 6 bases and J by 5 bases; unmatched bases: 5. The CDR3 coding sequence is TGTGCCAGTAGAAGGACAGGGATGAATGAAAAACTGTTTTTT. This encodes CASRRTGMNEKLFF.